This T cell receptor (beta chain) was recorded in a study of immune evolution from preneoplasia to lung adenocarcinoma. CDR1 and CDR2 from the germline V gene are SGDLS and YYNGEE. The CDR3 contains 15 residues. V gave up 1 base and J gave up 6 bases, with 14 bases separating them. Clones were read by immunoSEQ multiplex PCR, and TCRdb kept only the in-frame ones, dropping some. Of a few thousand clones detected, 65% to 85% appear once; the ten largest clones hold approximately 8%. The TCR originated in a donor older than 65 with lung adenocarcinoma. The chain couples TRBV9 to TRBJ2-1, with D tentatively TRBD1 (7 bases). The sample was FFPE adjacent normal lung tissue. The DNA of the CDR3 is TGTGCCAGCAGCGTACGCGGGACAGCCCTCAATGAGCAGTTCTTC. Residues: CASSVRGTALNEQFF.